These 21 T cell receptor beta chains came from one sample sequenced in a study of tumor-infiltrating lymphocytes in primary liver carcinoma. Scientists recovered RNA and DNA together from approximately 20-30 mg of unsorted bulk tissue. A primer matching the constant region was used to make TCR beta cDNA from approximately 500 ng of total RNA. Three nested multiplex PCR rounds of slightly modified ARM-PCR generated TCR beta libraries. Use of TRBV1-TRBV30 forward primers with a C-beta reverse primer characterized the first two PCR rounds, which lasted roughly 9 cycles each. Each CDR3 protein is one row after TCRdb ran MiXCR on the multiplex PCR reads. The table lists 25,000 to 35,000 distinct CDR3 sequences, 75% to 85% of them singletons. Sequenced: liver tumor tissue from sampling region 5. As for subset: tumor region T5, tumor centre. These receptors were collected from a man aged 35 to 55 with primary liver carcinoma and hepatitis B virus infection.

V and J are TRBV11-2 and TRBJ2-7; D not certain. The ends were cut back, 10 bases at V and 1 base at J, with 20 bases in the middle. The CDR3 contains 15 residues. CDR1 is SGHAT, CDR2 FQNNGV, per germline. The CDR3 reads CANSLGGEYSYEQYF. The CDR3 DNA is TGTGCCAACAGTTTAGGCGGAGAGTATTCCTACGAGCAGTACTTC.

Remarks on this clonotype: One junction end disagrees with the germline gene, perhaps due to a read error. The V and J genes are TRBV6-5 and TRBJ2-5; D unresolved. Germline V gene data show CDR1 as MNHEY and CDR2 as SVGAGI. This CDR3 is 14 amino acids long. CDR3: CASSRKSVQETQYF. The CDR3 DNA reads TGTGCCAGCAGCCGAAAGTCGGTCCAAGAGACACAGTACTTC.

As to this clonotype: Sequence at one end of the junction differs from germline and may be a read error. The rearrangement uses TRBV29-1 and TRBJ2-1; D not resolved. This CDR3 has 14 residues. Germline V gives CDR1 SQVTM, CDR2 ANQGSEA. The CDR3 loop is CSVVWLVGYNGQFF. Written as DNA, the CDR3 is TGCAGCGTTGTGTGGCTAGTGGGCTACAATGGGCAGTTCTTC.

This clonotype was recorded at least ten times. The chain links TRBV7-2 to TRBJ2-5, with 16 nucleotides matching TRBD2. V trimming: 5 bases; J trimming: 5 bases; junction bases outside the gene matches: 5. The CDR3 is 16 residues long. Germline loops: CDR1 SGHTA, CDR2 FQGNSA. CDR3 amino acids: CASSMGLAGGRETQYF. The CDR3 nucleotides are TGTGCCAGCAGCATGGGACTAGCGGGAGGGCGGGAGACCCAGTACTTC. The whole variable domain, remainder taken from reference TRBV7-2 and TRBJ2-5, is GAGVSQSPSNKVTEKGKDVELRCDPISGHTALYWYRQSLGQGLEFLIYFQGNSAPDKSGLPSDRFSAERTGGSVSTLTIQRTQQEDSAVYLCASSMGLAGGRETQYFGPGTRLLVL.

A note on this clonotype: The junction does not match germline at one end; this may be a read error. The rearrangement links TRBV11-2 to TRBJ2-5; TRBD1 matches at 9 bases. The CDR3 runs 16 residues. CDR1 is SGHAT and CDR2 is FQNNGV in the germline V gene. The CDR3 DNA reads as TGTGCCGGCAGCCAAACTCCTGACAGGGGGAAAGATACCCAGTACTTC. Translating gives CAGSQTPDRGKDTQYF.

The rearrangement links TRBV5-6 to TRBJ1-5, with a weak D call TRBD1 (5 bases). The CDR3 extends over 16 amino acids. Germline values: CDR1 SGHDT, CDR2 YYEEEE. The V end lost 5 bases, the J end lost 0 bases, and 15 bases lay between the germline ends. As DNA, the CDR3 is TGTGCCAGCAGAGTGTGGGGGGTTTATAGCAATCAGCCCCAGCATTTT. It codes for CASRVWGVYSNQPQHF.

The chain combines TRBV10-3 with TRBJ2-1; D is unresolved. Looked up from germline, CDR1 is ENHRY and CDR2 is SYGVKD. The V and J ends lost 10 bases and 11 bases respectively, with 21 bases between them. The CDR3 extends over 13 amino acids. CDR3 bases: TGTGCCACAGGTGACACCGGATGGGATAAGCAGTTCTTC. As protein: CATGDTGWDKQFF.

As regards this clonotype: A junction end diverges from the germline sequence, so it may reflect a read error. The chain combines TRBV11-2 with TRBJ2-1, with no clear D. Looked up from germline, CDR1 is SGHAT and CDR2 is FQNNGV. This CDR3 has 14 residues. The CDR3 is CASSLYRLVSGQFF. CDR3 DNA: TGTGCTAGCAGCTTATATCGGCTGGTTAGTGGGCAGTTCTTC.

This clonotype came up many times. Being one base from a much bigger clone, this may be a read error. As DNA, the CDR3 is TGTGCCAGCAGTTACACCGACGCTAACTATGGCTCCACCTTC. This translates into CASSYTDANYGSTF. The chain links TRBV6-6 to TRBJ1-2; D gene unclear. Germline-derived CDR1 and CDR2 are MNHNY and SVGAGI (reference sequence). The CDR3 runs 14 residues.

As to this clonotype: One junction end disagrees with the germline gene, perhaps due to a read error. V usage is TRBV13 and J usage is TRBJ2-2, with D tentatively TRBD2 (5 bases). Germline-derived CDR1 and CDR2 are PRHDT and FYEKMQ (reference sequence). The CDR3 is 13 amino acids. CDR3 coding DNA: TGTGCCAGCAGCCCCAGACTCTCCGGGGAGCTGTTTTTC. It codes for CASSPRLSGELFF.

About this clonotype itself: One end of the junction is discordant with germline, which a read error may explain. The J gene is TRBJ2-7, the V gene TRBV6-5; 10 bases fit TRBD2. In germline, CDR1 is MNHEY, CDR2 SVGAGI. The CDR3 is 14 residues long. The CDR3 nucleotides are TGTGACAGCCCTACTAGCGGGACGGCCTACGAACAGTACTTC. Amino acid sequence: CDSPTSGTAYEQYF.

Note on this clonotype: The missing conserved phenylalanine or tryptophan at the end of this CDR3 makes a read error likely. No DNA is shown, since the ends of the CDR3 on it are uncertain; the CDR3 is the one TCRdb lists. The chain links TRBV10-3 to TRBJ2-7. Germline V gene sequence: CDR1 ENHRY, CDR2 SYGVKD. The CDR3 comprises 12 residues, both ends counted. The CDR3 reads CAISEARQEQYL.

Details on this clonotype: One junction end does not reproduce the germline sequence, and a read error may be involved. CDR3 residues: CVSSPLAGDQYEQYF. The CDR3 DNA reads as TGTGTCAGCAGCCCATTAGCGGGTGATCAATACGAGCAGTACTTC. This chain joins TRBV4-2 and TRBJ2-7, with 7 bases lining up with TRBD2. The CDR3 sequence is 15 residues long. The germline V gene has CDR1 LGHNA and CDR2 YNFKEQ.

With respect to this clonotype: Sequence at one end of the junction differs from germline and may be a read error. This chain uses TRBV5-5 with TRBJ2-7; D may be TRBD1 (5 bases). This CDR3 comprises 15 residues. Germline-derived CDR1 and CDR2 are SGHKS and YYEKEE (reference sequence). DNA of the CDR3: TGTGCCAGCAGCTTGGCAGGGTGGAACTCCTACGAGCGGTACTTC. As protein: CASSLAGWNSYERYF.

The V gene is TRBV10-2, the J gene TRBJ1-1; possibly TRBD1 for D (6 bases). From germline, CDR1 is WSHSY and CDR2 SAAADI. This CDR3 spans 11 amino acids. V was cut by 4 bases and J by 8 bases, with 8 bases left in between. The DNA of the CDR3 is TGCGCCAGCAGTGGGGGGCACGAAGCTTTCTTT. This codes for CASSGGHEAFF.

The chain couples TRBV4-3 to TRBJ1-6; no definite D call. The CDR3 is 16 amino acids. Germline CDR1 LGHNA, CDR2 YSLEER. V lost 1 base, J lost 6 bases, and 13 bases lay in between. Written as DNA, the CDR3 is TGCGCCAGCAGCCAAGCTCGATGGACCGTTAATTCACCCCTCCACTTT. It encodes CASSQARWTVNSPLHF.

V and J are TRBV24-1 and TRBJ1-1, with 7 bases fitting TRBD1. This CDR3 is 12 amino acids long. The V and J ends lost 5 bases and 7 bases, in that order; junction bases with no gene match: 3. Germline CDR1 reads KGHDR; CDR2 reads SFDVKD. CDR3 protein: CATSGDSNEAFF. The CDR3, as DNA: TGTGCCACCAGTGGGGACAGTAATGAAGCTTTCTTT.

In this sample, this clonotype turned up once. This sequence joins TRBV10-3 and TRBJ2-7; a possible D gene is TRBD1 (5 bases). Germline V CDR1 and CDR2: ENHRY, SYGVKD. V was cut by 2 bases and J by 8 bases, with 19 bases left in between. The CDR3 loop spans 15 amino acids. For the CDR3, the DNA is TGTGCCATCAGTGAGGCTCGTACAGGAGAGTACAAGCAGTACTTC. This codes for CAISEARTGEYKQYF.

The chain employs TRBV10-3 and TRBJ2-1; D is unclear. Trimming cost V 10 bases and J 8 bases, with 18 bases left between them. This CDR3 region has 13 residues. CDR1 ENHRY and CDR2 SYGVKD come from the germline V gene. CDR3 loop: CATRNTGWDEQFF. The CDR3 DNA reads TGTGCCACACGCAACACCGGATGGGATGAGCAGTTCTTC.

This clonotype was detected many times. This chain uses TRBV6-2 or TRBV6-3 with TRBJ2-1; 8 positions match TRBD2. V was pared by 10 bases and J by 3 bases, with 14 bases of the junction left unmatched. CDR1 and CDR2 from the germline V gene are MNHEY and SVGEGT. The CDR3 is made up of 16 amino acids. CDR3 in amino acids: CATSIPWREDYNEQFF. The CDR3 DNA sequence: TGTGCCACCAGCATCCCGTGGCGGGAGGACTACAATGAGCAGTTCTTC.

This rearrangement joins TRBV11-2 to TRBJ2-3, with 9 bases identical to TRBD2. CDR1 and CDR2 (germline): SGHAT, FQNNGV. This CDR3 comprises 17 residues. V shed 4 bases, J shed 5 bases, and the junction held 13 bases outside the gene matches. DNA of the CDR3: TGTGCCAGCAGCTCGCAGAGCGGGAGGAACCGGCGAGATACGCAGTATTTT. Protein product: CASSSQSGRNRRDTQYF.